This is a list of T cell receptor beta chains from one sample in a study of cytomegalovirus exposure and HLA in healthy donors. Only in-frame clones appear in the TCRdb table, and some are missing; sequencing was by immunoSEQ multiplex PCR. The sample includes approximately 130,000 clones, roughly 85% of them seen just once. Source material: PBMCs. These receptors were obtained from a man aged 35 to 55 in good health and CMV-seronegative. CDR3s include the opening cysteine and the closing phenylalanine or tryptophan. A D gene is named only where the DNA matches it firmly. Clone size, where shown, is once, few, many, or a class for clones that have expanded.

TRBD2	TRBV4-1	once	TRBJ2-5	TGCGCCAGCAGCGTCCGACTAGCGGGGGGGCCAGAACAAGAGACCCAGTACTTC	CASSVRLAGGPEQETQYF
TRBD1	TRBV10-3	-	TRBJ2-7	TGTGCCATCGGGGGGACCGGGACAGGGACCTACGAGCAGTACTTC	CAIGGTGTGTYEQYF
TRBD2	TRBV5-1	few	TRBJ2-3	TGCGCCAGCAGCTCTGGACTAGCGGGGGGGATAGCAGATACGCAGTATTTT	CASSSGLAGGIADTQYF
TRBD1	TRBV4-1	-	TRBJ2-7	TGCGCCAGCAGCCAAGAAGAGGGGGCGGCTTCCTACGAGCAGTACTTC	CASSQEEGAASYEQYF
-	TRBV7-2	-	TRBJ2-7	TGTGCCAGCAGCCCAGGCTATACCGAGGAGCAGTACTTC	CASSPGYTEEQYF
-	TRBV19	-	TRBJ1-4	TGTGCCTCTCGCCGGACTAATGAAAAACTGTTTTTT	CASRRTNEKLFF
-	TRBV28	few	TRBJ2-6	TGTGCCAGCAGGACAGGTTCGACCTCTGGGGCCAACGTCCTGACTTTC	CASRTGSTSGANVLTF
TRBD1	TRBV11-3	-	TRBJ2-3	TGTGCCAGCAGCAGCCGGACAGGGGGGAGCACAGATACGCAGTATTTT	CASSSRTGGSTDTQYF
-	TRBV19	-	TRBJ1-2	TGTGCCAGCAAGGCAGGGGATGGCTACACCTTC	CASKAGDGYTF
TRBD2	TRBV27	-	TRBJ2-1	TGTGCCAGCAGTTTAGCGGGGACTAGCGGGAGTGAGCAGTTCTTC	CASSLAGTSGSEQFF
-	TRBV5-1	-	TRBJ1-2	TGCGCCAGCACCCTTAGTGGGGACTTTTCAGGCTACACCTTC	CASTLSGDFSGYTF
TRBD1	TRBV9	-	TRBJ2-3	TGTGCCAGCAGCGGGATGACAGGGTGGTCCCCAGATACGCAGTATTTT	CASSGMTGWSPDTQYF
-	TRBV9	-	TRBJ1-5	TGTGCCAGCAGCGCTGAGGGCGGTCAGCCCCAGCATTTT	CASSAEGGQPQHF
-	TRBV5-8	-	TRBJ2-5	TGTGCCAGCAGCTTCGTGAACAGACAAGAGACCCAGTACTTC	CASSFVNRQETQYF